This TCR beta chain was sequenced in a study of T cell responses to AZD1222 COVID-19 vaccine (dated by TCRdb to the early 2020s). Notes on the research overall: TCR sequencing was performed for some 250 trial participants, of whom around 200 were given two doses of AZD1222 and around 25 were given two doses of MenACWY control vaccine. Trial participants were enrolled by age into 18-55, 56-69 and 70-plus year subgroups, with approximately 160, 26 and 62 TCR-sequenced participants respectively.

Worth noting for this clone: Its specific antigen is unknown. Per-base qualities were not stored, and no clone one base away is much larger.

General conclusions and limits of the study: Only six AZD1222 recipients were SARS-CoV-2 seropositive at baseline, limiting conclusions about previously exposed vaccinees. CD4 TCRs associated with the vaccine covered the entire spike protein, and the dominant responses were in regions 160-218 and 743-854. In the small 56-69-year group, the increase in depth fell short of significance, most likely because of low power. Because no day 14 peak-response samples were available, the repertoires could be characterized only after the peak T cell response. Reportedly, almost half of the unique spike-specific TCRs recognized epitopes lying outside the regions that are mutated in the B.1.351 and B.1.1.7 variants. After two AZD1222 doses, both the breadth and the depth of spike-specific TCRs were significantly higher than at day 0 and than in MenACWY recipients. Participants were mostly white British, with more females than males. The authors suggested clonal diversity may have been underestimated.

Trimming removed 2 bases from V and 6 bases from J; the gene matches leave 9 bases unexplained. From the cysteine up to the phenylalanine, the CDR3 has a length of 15 residues. Of all the DNA, just the CDR3 is kept, 45 bases in frame from base 1. CDR1 SGHTA and CDR2 FQGNSA are derived from the germline V gene. The CDR3 regions of human TCRbeta chains were analyzed by immunosequencing. The authors' analysis ran thus. Repertoire TCRs were checked for matches against a reference library of SARS-CoV-2-specific TCRs that had been generated using the MIRA antigen-specificity platform. Breadth meant the fraction of unique TCRs that were SARS-CoV-2-associated, whereas depth meant the fraction of total T cells that were SARS-CoV-2-associated. Using the MIRA data, each spike-specific TCR was mapped to the spike region that the TCR reacts to and placed in a CD4 or CD8 class. Log10-transformed breadth and depth values were compared by one-way ANOVA with Sidak's multiple comparisons tests. TCRdb re-hosts the immuneACCESS table, in-frame sequences only. Its copies lack some clones; in the studies checked, an unresolved V gene accounts for under half of them, and the cause for the rest is not known. From that table come the V and J calls and clone size; the DNA was used to work out D and trimming. Counted in this sample were about 200,000 clones; roughly 92% of them appeared once. The biggest ten clones account for around 3.6% of the sample.

In the paper's terms, the time point label means: about 28 days (+/-7) after the second vaccine dose. According to the study, the label for this sample's treatment or condition signals: meningococcal conjugate vaccine given as trial control. Samples from vaccinated people were obtained from the UK trials COV001 and COV002, which included a single-blind randomized controlled phase 2/3 trial of AZD1222 (ChAdOx1 nCoV-19) in healthy adults. Trial participant PBMC samples were collected at day 0 and day 28 after the second dose for TCRbeta chain sequencing. In this chain, TRBV7-2 is recombined with TRBJ1-1; 7 middle bases align to TRBD1. The sequence derives from an adult who received the MenACWY meningococcal vaccine as a control. The material was peripheral blood, obtained 28 days after the second dose of the MenACWY control vaccine. The base sequence is TGTGCCAGCAGCTTAAATCTCCAGGGGGGGGCTGAAGCTTTCTTT. Its protein is CASSLNLQGGAEAFF. Extended through the reference TRBV7-2 and TRBJ1-1 proteins, this CDR3 yields the full variable domain: GAGVSQSPSNKVTEKGKDVELRCDPISGHTALYWYRQSLGQGLEFLIYFQGNSAPDKSGLPSDRFSAERTGGSVSTLTIQRTQQEDSAVYLCASSLNLQGGAEAFFGQGTRLTVV.